Listed below are T cell receptor beta chains from one sample, sequenced in a study of T cells in Graves' hyperthyroidism and ophthalmopathy. Each CDR3 protein gets one entry after TCRdb re-called the multiplex PCR reads with MiXCR. The table includes 400,000 to 500,000 distinct CDR3 sequences, roughly 15% detected once. Sequenced input: blood. The receptors shown here come from a woman younger than 35 with Graves' hyperthyroidism. The CDR3 runs from the conserved cysteine through the conserved F or W. Fields, in order: CDR3 DNA, CDR3 protein, V gene, D gene, J gene, clone size. A D gene is named only where the DNA matches it firmly. Rows give clone size only sometimes, using once, few, many, or a class for an expanded clone.

CDR3 DNA: TGTGCCATCAATCCGAACACCGGGGAGCTGTTTTTT; CDR3 protein: CAINPNTGELFF; V gene: TRBV10-3; D gene: -; J gene: TRBJ2-2; clone size: many
CDR3 DNA: TGTGCCAGCAGTCCAGGACAGAGGAGCTATGGCTACACCTTC; CDR3 protein: CASSPGQRSYGYTF; V gene: TRBV28; D gene: -; J gene: TRBJ1-2; clone size: many
CDR3 DNA: TGTGCCAGCAGCCCTACTTGGGACAGCTCCTACGAGCAGTACTTC; CDR3 protein: CASSPTWDSSYEQYF; V gene: TRBV9; D gene: TRBD1; J gene: TRBJ2-7; clone size: -
CDR3 DNA: TGTGCCAGCAGACAGGAAATAGGCTATGGCTACACCTTC; CDR3 protein: CASRQEIGYGYTF; V gene: TRBV6-1; D gene: -; J gene: TRBJ1-2; clone size: many
CDR3 DNA: TGTGCCAGCAGCTTCAGGAGCCCTAGCTCCTACAATGAGCAGTTCTTC; CDR3 protein: CASSFRSPSSYNEQFF; V gene: TRBV7-9; D gene: -; J gene: TRBJ2-1; clone size: many
CDR3 DNA: TGTGCCAGCAGTCGACAGGGGATAAACACCGGGGAGCTGTTTTTT; CDR3 protein: CASSRQGINTGELFF; V gene: TRBV7-9; D gene: TRBD1; J gene: TRBJ2-2; clone size: many
CDR3 DNA: TGCAGCTATCCCGGGACAGGGGACGAGCAGTACTTC; CDR3 protein: CSYPGTGDEQYF; V gene: TRBV20-1; D gene: TRBD1; J gene: TRBJ2-7; clone size: many
CDR3 DNA: TGCAGTGCTACAGGGCCCGGGACAGGGGGCTTCAATCAGCCCCAGCATTTT; CDR3 protein: CSATGPGTGGFNQPQHF; V gene: TRBV20-1; D gene: TRBD1; J gene: TRBJ1-5; clone size: many
CDR3 DNA: TGTGCCAGCAGTTCCCGACTTGGACTAGCAGCTAACGAGCAGTACTTC; CDR3 protein: CASSSRLGLAANEQYF; V gene: TRBV27; D gene: TRBD2; J gene: TRBJ2-7; clone size: many
CDR3 DNA: TGTGCCAGCAGTCCCGAACACGGAACGGGGGGCTACACCTTC; CDR3 protein: CASSPEHGTGGYTF; V gene: TRBV28; D gene: -; J gene: TRBJ1-2; clone size: few